These 10 T cell receptor beta chains share one sample of origin, sequenced in a study of Tregs in tolerant kidney transplant recipients. Here immunoSEQ multiplex PCR was the method, and the copy in TCRdb shows in-frame clones only, minus some. The data show 240,000 or so clones, 65% to 85% seen once. Sequencing input: CD4+ T cells from blood. All receptors come from a human donor in good health.

In this sample, this clone turned up a few times. V gene TRBV12-5 combines with J gene TRBJ1-5; D might be TRBD1 (5 bases). V was clipped by 7 bases and J by 5 bases, with 12 bases between them. From germline, CDR1 is LGHNT and CDR2 FRNRAP. The CDR3 covers 13 residues. The CDR3 region has the DNA TGTGCTAGTGAGGGGTCGGGGGATCAGCCCCAGCATTTT. Translating it yields CASEGSGDQPQHF.

The chain couples TRBV6-6 to TRBJ2-7; 9 nucleotides align to TRBD1. V lost 0 bases and J lost 2; bases outside the gene matches: 2. This CDR3 has 15 residues. The germline gives CDR1 MNHNY, CDR2 SVGAGI (reference sequence). In nucleotides, the CDR3 is TGTGCCAGCAGTTACTCGGACAGGGGAACCTACGAGCAGTACTTC. Translating gives CASSYSDRGTYEQYF.

The J gene is TRBJ2-7, the V gene TRBV5-1, with 12 bases identical to TRBD2. There are 21 residues in the CDR3. J lost 0 bases, V lost 0 bases, and 16 bases had no gene match. The germline V gene encodes CDR1 SGHRS and CDR2 YFSETQ. CDR3 sequence reads: CASSLASPPLQLAGGSYEQYF. CDR3 sequence (DNA): TGCGCCAGCAGCTTGGCATCACCCCCTTTACAACTAGCGGGAGGCTCCTACGAGCAGTACTTC.

The rearrangement joins TRBV20-1 to TRBJ1-2; no clear D gene. Between the trimmed V and J ends, which lost 5 bases and 2 bases, there was a span of 6 bases. Germline CDR1 is DFQATT and CDR2 is SNEGSKA (reference sequence). The CDR3 is 11 amino acids. The DNA for the CDR3 is TGCAGTGCTTCAGACAACTATGGCTACACCTTC. Its translation: CSASDNYGYTF.

This clone has a handful of counts. CDR3 DNA: TGTGCCAGCACCCTTCAACTCCCGACGGGACATAGCACAGATACGCAGTATTTT. It translates to CASTLQLPTGHSTDTQYF. The chain couples TRBV2 to TRBJ2-3, with D tentatively TRBD1 (6 bases). This CDR3 spans 18 amino acids. The V end lost 7 bases, the J end lost 0 bases, and 23 bases lay between the germline ends. Germline lookup yields CDR1 SNHLY and CDR2 FYNNEI.

V and J are TRBV5-1 and TRBJ2-7; 7 bases are shared with TRBD1. The junction had 8 bases not matched to a gene; V was cut back by 3 bases and J by 5 bases. Germline-derived CDR1 and CDR2 are SGHRS and YFSETQ. The CDR3 extends over 14 amino acids. This CDR3 is CASSSPRDSNEQYF. The CDR3 DNA reads TGCGCCAGCAGCTCTCCCCGGGACAGTAACGAGCAGTACTTC.

This clone came up a few times. The rearrangement links TRBV4-1 to TRBJ2-2; 9 bases map to TRBD2. The CDR3 is 16 residues long. The V gene's germline CDR1 is MGHRA and CDR2 YSYEKL. Losses at the gene ends were 2 bases for V and 1 base for J; bases not matched to a gene: 2. CDR3 sequence reads: CASSQSAGGNTGELFF. CDR3 in DNA: TGCGCCAGCAGCCAATCAGCGGGAGGGAACACCGGGGAGCTGTTTTTT.

The chain links TRBV12-5 to TRBJ1-1, with 7 bases lining up with TRBD1. The germline V gene has CDR1 LGHNT and CDR2 FRNRAP. V shed 1 base, J shed 5 bases, and the junction held 13 bases outside the gene matches. This CDR3 is built from 17 residues. Here the CDR3 reads CASGLGIIAGGRTEAFF. As DNA, the CDR3 is TGTGCTAGTGGTTTGGGGATCATTGCAGGGGGTCGGACTGAAGCTTTCTTT.

This clone was seen only once. This chain links TRBV29-1 with TRBJ2-2; perhaps TRBD2 as D (5 bases). The CDR3 totals 13 residues. Germline CDR1 is SQVTM and CDR2 is ANQGSEA. V was trimmed by 3 bases and J by 5 bases, leaving 10 bases between them. Written as DNA, the CDR3 is TGCAGCGTTGATGGGGAGATGACCGGGGAGCTGTTTTTT. Translating gives CSVDGEMTGELFF.

This rearrangement joins TRBV10-3 to TRBJ2-7; D might be TRBD1 or TRBD2, each matching 6 bases. Looked up from germline, CDR1 is ENHRY and CDR2 is SYGVKD. Deletions cut 0 bases from V and 0 bases from J, with 15 bases between. The CDR3 is 17 amino acids. CDR3 in amino acids: CAISESRGQRTSYEQYF. The CDR3 DNA sequence: TGTGCCATCAGTGAGTCCCGGGGGCAGAGGACCTCCTACGAGCAGTACTTC.